The rows below give T cell receptor beta chains drawn from one sample of a study of CD8+ T cells in alopecia areata. TCRdb keeps only in-frame clones here, not all; method: immunoSEQ multiplex PCR. The table includes about 280,000 clones, roughly 60% detected once. This specimen was CD4+ T cells sorted from blood, taken at week 24, from a patient treated with tofacitinib. Receptor source: a human donor with alopecia areata. Each CDR3 is given without its conserved first and last residue. Each record gives: V gene, CDR3 protein.

TRBV7-9	ASSFEGQNIQY
TRBV4-1	ASSQDLGGRY
TRBV6-4	ASSARGGFGDEQY
TRBV29-1	SGGATNEKLF
TRBV5-1	ASSFTPGQGAEQY
TRBV2	ASSESSRGDNEQF
TRBV4-1	ASSQEGYSRGSYEQY
TRBV7-9	ASSASLSYGYT
TRBV28	ASSFQGQGNYGYT
TRBV27	ASSSELPNQPQH
TRBV30	AWSSGAGESTDTQY
TRBV5-1	ASSLQGENTGELF
TRBV30	GSRSAGYT
TRBV9	ASSVAPSGGASGTDTQY
TRBV2	ASREQGGQPQH
TRBV5-4	ASSRELQGRGEQF
TRBV10-3	AISTGTPFNVLT
TRBV29-1	SVEVSSADTQY
TRBV5-6	ASSRAGTGYEQY
TRBV7-6	ASSRDRPSGANVLT
TRBV4-1	ASSELGLPQETQY
TRBV7-2	ASSLDLVTEAF
TRBV5-1	ASSPQGPLSQETQY
TRBV29-1	SVGGQFSGANVLT
TRBV9	ASSARSGGAETQY
TRBV4-1	ASRRGQGANSPLH
TRBV5-4	ASSLEASNTEAF
TRBV2	ASSEASGRNIQY
TRBV6-5	ASSRQGNSPLH
TRBV6-5	ASSSDRGPYEQY
TRBV6-6	ASSVPRGEQY
TRBV30	AWTGLGGYT
TRBV7-9	ASSLTQGQGRRNTEAF
TRBV29-1	SFGGLYQETQY
TRBV7-8	ASSTGPDSYNSPLH
TRBV11-2	ASSLEGTGQGYT
TRBV7-2	ASRQQGREANVLT
TRBV7-9	ASSLSGTPEAF
TRBV30	AWSRQGNEQY
TRBV7-2	ASRGTGGGTEAF
TRBV30	AWSVRFWGQRYNEQF
TRBV6-5	ASSYSKGRGNYGYT
TRBV2	AGETGGSEQY
TRBV29-1	SVAKRFVAGPQETQY
TRBV6-6	ASTPGQGYQPQH
TRBV20-1	SARTEYEQY
TRBV25-1	ASSAYLGGFYNEQF
TRBV4-2	ASSQGSGVQETQY
TRBV6-5	ASSYLGLQETQY
TRBV7-7	ASSLSSNTEAF
TRBV30	AFLAGPINNEQF
TRBV7-8	ASSPMGQVHTYGYT
TRBV29-1	SATGATYEQY